These T cell receptor beta chains were read from a single sample in a study of cytomegalovirus exposure and HLA in healthy donors. Produced via immunoSEQ multiplex PCR; TCRdb's table is partial and in-frame only. In the table there are some 140,000 clones, 80% of which are singletons. Sequences were obtained from PBMCs. These receptors were taken from a young man in good health and CMV-seronegative. The conserved cysteine and the conserved F or W are not part of the CDR3 here. Clone size is given for some rows only: seen once, a few or many times, or a class if the clone is expanded.

V gene: TRBV10-3; J gene: TRBJ1-3; clone size: -; CDR3 protein: ARGEGAGNTIY
V gene: TRBV5-6; J gene: TRBJ2-7; clone size: -; CDR3 protein: ASSSLKRGNEQY
V gene: TRBV10-2; J gene: TRBJ1-1; clone size: few; CDR3 protein: ASSGQGAFISF
V gene: TRBV18; J gene: TRBJ1-6; clone size: -; CDR3 protein: ASSPGTGASPLH
V gene: TRBV29-1; J gene: TRBJ2-1; clone size: -; CDR3 protein: SVPGLDINEQF
V gene: TRBV5-1; J gene: TRBJ2-1; clone size: -; CDR3 protein: ASSSQTPGLMF
V gene: TRBV6-5; J gene: TRBJ1-5; clone size: few; CDR3 protein: ASSYSYSYSNQPQH
V gene: TRBV5-1; J gene: TRBJ2-5; clone size: -; CDR3 protein: ASSPDGTGAYETQY
V gene: TRBV5-1; J gene: TRBJ2-3; clone size: -; CDR3 protein: ASSFTGTEGDTQY
V gene: TRBV18; J gene: TRBJ1-1; clone size: -; CDR3 protein: ASSMGFSEAF
V gene: TRBV5-6; J gene: TRBJ1-2; clone size: -; CDR3 protein: ASSSGLELYYGYT
V gene: TRBV7-9; J gene: TRBJ2-1; clone size: -; CDR3 protein: ASSLGSGTSLFHEQF
V gene: TRBV19; J gene: TRBJ1-2; clone size: once; CDR3 protein: ASSQGASYGYT
V gene: TRBV6-1; J gene: TRBJ2-1; clone size: -; CDR3 protein: AVSDRGNEQF
V gene: TRBV7-9; J gene: TRBJ2-1; clone size: -; CDR3 protein: ASSWSSLEQF
V gene: TRBV28; J gene: TRBJ1-4; clone size: -; CDR3 protein: ASSPRVATNEKLF
V gene: TRBV27; J gene: TRBJ2-7; clone size: -; CDR3 protein: ASSTGSGAYEQY
V gene: TRBV28; J gene: TRBJ1-2; clone size: -; CDR3 protein: ATDRGSYGYT
V gene: TRBV7-9; J gene: TRBJ2-7; clone size: -; CDR3 protein: ASSPRHTPDYEQY
V gene: TRBV2; J gene: TRBJ2-7; clone size: -; CDR3 protein: ASSEDLAGGLYEQY
V gene: TRBV5-1; J gene: TRBJ1-4; clone size: -; CDR3 protein: ASSSDNNEKLF
V gene: TRBV18; J gene: TRBJ2-7; clone size: -; CDR3 protein: ASSQGSYEQY
V gene: TRBV28; J gene: TRBJ1-5; clone size: -; CDR3 protein: ASSSPGSGNQPQH
V gene: TRBV28; J gene: TRBJ1-1; clone size: -; CDR3 protein: ASIPGTLVEAF
V gene: TRBV28; J gene: TRBJ2-3; clone size: -; CDR3 protein: ASSSYLDTQY
V gene: TRBV2; J gene: TRBJ2-1; clone size: -; CDR3 protein: ASSPPSYNEQF
V gene: TRBV4-1; J gene: TRBJ2-7; clone size: -; CDR3 protein: ASSQLGQGGSYEQY
V gene: TRBV7-7; J gene: TRBJ2-7; clone size: -; CDR3 protein: ASSPGQGAGEQY
V gene: TRBV7-2; J gene: TRBJ2-1; clone size: -; CDR3 protein: ASSLGGAVNEQF
V gene: TRBV28; J gene: TRBJ2-1; clone size: few; CDR3 protein: ASSSVGGARHLNEQF
V gene: TRBV10-3; J gene: TRBJ2-3; clone size: few; CDR3 protein: AIGQGGTDTQY
V gene: TRBV6-5; J gene: TRBJ1-4; clone size: -; CDR3 protein: ASSGQGNEKLF
V gene: TRBV6-1; J gene: TRBJ1-4; clone size: once; CDR3 protein: ASSEMTAATNEKLF
V gene: TRBV13; J gene: TRBJ2-1; clone size: -; CDR3 protein: ASSPPWVAGTYNEQF
V gene: TRBV18; J gene: TRBJ2-7; clone size: -; CDR3 protein: ASSPEFYEQY
V gene: TRBV28; J gene: TRBJ1-2; clone size: -; CDR3 protein: ASRGALGYGYT
V gene: TRBV5-1; J gene: TRBJ2-3; clone size: -; CDR3 protein: ASSLDGQFSTDTQY
V gene: TRBV21-1; J gene: TRBJ1-5; clone size: -; CDR3 protein: ASSKDKDREGQPQH
V gene: TRBV6-6; J gene: TRBJ1-5; clone size: -; CDR3 protein: ASSYIRGGEGPQH
V gene: TRBV2; J gene: TRBJ2-4; clone size: -; CDR3 protein: ATSTGFIQY
V gene: TRBV5-1; J gene: TRBJ2-3; clone size: -; CDR3 protein: ASSKTAGVADTQY
V gene: TRBV30; J gene: TRBJ1-2; clone size: -; CDR3 protein: AWTPGGYYGYT
V gene: TRBV28; J gene: TRBJ1-3; clone size: -; CDR3 protein: ASSLPRTYGNTIY
V gene: TRBV5-6; J gene: TRBJ2-2; clone size: few; CDR3 protein: ASSLGGPGELF
V gene: TRBV4-1; J gene: TRBJ2-1; clone size: -; CDR3 protein: ASSVGRTRNEQF
V gene: TRBV29-1; J gene: TRBJ2-1; clone size: -; CDR3 protein: SVEDLGQSGTYNEQF
V gene: TRBV28; J gene: TRBJ1-2; clone size: -; CDR3 protein: ASRGPGGNYGYT
V gene: TRBV28; J gene: TRBJ1-5; clone size: -; CDR3 protein: ASSLHNRGLYNQPQH
V gene: TRBV10-2; J gene: TRBJ2-7; clone size: many; CDR3 protein: ASSTGFSSYEQY
V gene: TRBV6-5; J gene: TRBJ2-4; clone size: -; CDR3 protein: ASSYSAGGLNIQY
V gene: TRBV7-2; J gene: TRBJ2-5; clone size: -; CDR3 protein: ASSEPWETQY
V gene: TRBV30; J gene: TRBJ1-1; clone size: -; CDR3 protein: AWSAGTGAEAF